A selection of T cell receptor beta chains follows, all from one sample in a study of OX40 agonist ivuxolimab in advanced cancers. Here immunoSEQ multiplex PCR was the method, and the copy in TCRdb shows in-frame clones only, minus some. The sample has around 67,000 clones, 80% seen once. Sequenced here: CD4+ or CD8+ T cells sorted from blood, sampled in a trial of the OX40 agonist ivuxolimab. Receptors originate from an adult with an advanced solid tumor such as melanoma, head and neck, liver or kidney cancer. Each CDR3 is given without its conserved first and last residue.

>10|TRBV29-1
SVGQNNEKLF
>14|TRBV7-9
ASSPPSGSGANVLT
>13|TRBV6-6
ASINIDRSRGLAF
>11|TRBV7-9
ASSLTVTPEAF
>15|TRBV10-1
ASSALRTGLNTGELF
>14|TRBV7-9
ASSLFGLKNTGELF
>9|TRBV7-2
ASSFTGGVV
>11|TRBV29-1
SVGQGSTGELF
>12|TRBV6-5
ASSPGRGDSPLH
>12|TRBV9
ATSGGASTDTQY
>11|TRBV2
ASTWENTGELF
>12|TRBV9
ASSVEQGGYGYA
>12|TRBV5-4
ASSPHRGQYGYT
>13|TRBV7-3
ASSLAGLKQETQY
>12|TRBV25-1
ASSPQGRGTEAF
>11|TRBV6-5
ASSLGTGRGYT